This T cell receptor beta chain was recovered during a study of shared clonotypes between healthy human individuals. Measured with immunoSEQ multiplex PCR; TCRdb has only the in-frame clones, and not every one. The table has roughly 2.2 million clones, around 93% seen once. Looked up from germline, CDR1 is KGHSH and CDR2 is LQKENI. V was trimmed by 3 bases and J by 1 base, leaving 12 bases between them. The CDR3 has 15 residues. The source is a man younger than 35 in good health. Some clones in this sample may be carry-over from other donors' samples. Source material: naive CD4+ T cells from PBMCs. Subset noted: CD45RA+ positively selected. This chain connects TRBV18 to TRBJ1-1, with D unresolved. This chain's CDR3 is CASSPQGKGNTEAFF. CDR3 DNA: TGTGCCAGCTCACCCCAAGGGAAAGGGAACACTGAAGCTTTCTTT.